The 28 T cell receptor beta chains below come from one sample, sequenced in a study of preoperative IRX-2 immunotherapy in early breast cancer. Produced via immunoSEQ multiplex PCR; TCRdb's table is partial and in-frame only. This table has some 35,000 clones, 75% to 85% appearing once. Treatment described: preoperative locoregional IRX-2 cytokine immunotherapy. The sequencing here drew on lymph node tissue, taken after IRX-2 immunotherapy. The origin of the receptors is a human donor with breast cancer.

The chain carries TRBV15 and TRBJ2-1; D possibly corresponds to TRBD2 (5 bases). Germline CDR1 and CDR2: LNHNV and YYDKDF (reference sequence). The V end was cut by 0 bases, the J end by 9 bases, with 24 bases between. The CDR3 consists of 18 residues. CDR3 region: CATSRDTRRGRRGIEQFF. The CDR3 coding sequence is TGTGCCACCAGCAGAGATACCAGGCGCGGTAGACGGGGAATTGAGCAGTTCTTC.

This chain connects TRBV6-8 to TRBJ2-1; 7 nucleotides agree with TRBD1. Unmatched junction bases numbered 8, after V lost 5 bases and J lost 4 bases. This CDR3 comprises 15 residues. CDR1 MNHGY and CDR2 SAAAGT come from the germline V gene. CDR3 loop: CASSNDRVGYNEQFF. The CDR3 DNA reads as TGTGCCAGCAGTAATGACAGGGTGGGGTACAATGAGCAGTTCTTC.

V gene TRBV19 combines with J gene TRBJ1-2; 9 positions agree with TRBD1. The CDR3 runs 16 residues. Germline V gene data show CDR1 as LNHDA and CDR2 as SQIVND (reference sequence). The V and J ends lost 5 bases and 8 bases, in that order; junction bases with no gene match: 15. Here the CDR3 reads CASSFNRGPSFVGYTF. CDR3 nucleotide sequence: TGTGCCAGTAGTTTCAACAGGGGGCCCTCGTTCGTCGGCTACACCTTC.

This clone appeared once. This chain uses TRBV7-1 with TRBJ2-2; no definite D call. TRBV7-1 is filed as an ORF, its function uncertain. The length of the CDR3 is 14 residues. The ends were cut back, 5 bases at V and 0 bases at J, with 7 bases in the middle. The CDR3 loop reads CASSHTPNTGELFF. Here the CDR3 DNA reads TGTGCCAGCAGCCACACTCCGAACACCGGGGAGCTGTTTTTT.

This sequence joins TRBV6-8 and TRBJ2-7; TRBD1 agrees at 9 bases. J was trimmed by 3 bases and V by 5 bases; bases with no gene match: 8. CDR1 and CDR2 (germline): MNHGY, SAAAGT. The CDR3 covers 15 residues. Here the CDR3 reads CASSDAGTGFYEQYF. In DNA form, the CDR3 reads TGTGCCAGCAGTGACGCCGGGACAGGGTTCTACGAGCAGTACTTC.

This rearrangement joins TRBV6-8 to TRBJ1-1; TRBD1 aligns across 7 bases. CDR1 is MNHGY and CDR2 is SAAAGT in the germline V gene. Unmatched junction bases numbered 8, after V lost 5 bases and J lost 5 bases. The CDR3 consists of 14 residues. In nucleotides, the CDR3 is TGTGCCAGCAGTGTGCGACAGGGAGGTACTGAAGCTTTCTTT. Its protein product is CASSVRQGGTEAFF.

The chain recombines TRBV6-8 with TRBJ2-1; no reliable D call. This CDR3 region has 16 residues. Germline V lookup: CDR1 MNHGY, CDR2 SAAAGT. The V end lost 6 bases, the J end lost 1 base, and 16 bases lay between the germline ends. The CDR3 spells CASSHLSPPSYNEQFF. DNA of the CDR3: TGTGCCAGCAGCCACCTGTCCCCACCTTCCTACAATGAGCAGTTCTTC.

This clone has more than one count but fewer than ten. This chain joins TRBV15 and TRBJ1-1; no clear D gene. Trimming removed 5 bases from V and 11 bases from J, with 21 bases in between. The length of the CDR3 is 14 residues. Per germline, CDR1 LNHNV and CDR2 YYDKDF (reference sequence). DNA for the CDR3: TGTGCCACCAGCTCCCGCGGCGGTCGTCACCGGGCTTTCTTT. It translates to CATSSRGGRHRAFF.

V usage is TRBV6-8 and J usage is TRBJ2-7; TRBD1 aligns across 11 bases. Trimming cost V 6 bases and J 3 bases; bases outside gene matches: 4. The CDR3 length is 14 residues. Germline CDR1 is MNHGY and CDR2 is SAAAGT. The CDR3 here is CASRRDRGYYEQYF. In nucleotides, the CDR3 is TGTGCCAGCAGGCGGGACAGGGGGTACTACGAGCAGTACTTC.

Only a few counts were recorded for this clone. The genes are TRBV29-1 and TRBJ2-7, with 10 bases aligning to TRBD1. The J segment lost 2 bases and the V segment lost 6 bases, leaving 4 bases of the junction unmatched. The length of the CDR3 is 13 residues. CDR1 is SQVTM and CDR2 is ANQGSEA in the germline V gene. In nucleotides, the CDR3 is TGCAGCGTCGCCGGGACAGGGGCCTACGAGCAGTACTTC. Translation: CSVAGTGAYEQYF.

This CDR3 is CASSQGQGAPNYGYTF. In nucleotides, the CDR3 is TGCGCCAGCAGCCAAGGCCAGGGAGCCCCTAACTATGGCTACACCTTC. V usage is TRBV1 and J usage is TRBJ1-2. TRBV1 is recorded as a pseudogene. This CDR3 has 16 residues.

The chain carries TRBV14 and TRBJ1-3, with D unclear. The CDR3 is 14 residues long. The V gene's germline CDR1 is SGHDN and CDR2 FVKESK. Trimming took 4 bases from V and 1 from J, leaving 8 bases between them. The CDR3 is CASSPPTSGNTIYF. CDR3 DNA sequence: TGTGCCAGCAGCCCCCCGACTTCTGGAAACACCATATATTTT.

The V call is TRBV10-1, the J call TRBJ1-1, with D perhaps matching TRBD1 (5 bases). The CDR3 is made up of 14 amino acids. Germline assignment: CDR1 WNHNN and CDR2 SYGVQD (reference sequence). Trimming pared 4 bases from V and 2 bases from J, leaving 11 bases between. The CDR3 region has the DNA TGCGCCAGCAGTGTGGGGCAGGTCAACACTGAAGCTTTCTTT. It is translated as CASSVGQVNTEAFF.

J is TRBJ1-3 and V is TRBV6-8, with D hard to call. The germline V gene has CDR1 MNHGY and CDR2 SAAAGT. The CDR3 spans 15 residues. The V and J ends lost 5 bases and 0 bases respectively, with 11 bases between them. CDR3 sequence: CASSESSLSGNTIYF. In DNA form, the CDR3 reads TGTGCCAGCAGTGAGAGCTCTCTCTCTGGAAACACCATATATTTT.

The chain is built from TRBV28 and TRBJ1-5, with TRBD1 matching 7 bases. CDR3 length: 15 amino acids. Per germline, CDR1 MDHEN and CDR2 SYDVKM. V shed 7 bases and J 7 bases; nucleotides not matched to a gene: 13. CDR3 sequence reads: CASTEGAGKRQPQHF. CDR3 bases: TGTGCCAGCACCGAGGGGGCAGGAAAGAGGCAGCCCCAGCATTTT.

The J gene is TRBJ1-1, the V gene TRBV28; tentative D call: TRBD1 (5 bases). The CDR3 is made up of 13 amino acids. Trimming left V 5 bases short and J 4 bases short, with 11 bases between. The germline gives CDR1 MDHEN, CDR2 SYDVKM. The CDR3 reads CASSLRVRTEAFF. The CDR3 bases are TGTGCCAGCAGTCTCAGGGTTCGCACTGAAGCTTTCTTT.

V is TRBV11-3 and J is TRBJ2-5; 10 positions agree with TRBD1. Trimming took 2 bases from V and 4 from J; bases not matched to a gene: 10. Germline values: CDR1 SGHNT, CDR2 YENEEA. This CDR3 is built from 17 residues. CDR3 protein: CASSLTGQGVYRETQYF. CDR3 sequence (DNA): TGTGCCAGCAGCTTAACCGGACAGGGGGTTTATCGAGAGACCCAGTACTTC.

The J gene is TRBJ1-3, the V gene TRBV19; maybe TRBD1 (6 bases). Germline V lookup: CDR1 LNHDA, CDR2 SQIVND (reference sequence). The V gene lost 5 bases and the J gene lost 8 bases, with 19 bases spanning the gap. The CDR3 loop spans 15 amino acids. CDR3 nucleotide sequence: TGTGCCAGTAGTTCCCCCGGGACACCCGGGGACACCATATATTTT. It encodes CASSSPGTPGDTIYF.

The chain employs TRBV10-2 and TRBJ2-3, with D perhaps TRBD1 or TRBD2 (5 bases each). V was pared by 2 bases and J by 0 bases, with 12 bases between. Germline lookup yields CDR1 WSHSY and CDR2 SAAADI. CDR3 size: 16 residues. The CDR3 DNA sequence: TGCGCCAGCAGTGAGGAGGGGCTCTGGAGCACAGATACGCAGTATTTT. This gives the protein CASSEEGLWSTDTQYF.

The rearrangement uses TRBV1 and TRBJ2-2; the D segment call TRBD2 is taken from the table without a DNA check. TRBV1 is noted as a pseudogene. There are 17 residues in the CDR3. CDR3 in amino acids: CASSQGEASSNTGELFF. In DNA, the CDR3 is TGCGCCAGCAGCCAAGGAGAGGCCAGTTCGAACACCGGGGAGCTGTTTTTT.

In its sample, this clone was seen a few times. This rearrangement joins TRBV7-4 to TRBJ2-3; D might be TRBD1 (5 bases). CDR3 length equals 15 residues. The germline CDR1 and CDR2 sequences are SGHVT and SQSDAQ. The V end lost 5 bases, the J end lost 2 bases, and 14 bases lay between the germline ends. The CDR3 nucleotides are TGTGCCAGCAGCCCCACCGAGACAGTCACAGATACGCAGTATTTT. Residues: CASSPTETVTDTQYF.

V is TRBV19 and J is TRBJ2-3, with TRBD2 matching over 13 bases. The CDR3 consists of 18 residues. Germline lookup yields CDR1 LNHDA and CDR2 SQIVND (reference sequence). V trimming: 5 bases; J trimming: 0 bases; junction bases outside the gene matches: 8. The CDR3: CASSARLAGGQSTDTQYF. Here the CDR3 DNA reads TGTGCCAGTAGTGCCCGACTAGCGGGGGGACAAAGCACAGATACGCAGTATTTT.

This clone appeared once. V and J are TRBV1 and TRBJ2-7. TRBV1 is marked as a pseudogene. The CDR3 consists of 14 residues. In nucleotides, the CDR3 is TGCGCCAGCAGCCAAGACAGGGGAGGCTACGAGCAGTACTTC. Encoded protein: CASSQDRGGYEQYF.

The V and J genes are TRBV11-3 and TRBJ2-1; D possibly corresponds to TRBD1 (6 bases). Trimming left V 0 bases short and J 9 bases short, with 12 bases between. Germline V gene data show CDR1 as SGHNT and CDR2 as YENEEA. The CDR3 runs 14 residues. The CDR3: CASSLEQGPSEQFF. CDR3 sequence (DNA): TGTGCCAGCAGCTTAGAGCAGGGGCCAAGTGAGCAGTTCTTC.

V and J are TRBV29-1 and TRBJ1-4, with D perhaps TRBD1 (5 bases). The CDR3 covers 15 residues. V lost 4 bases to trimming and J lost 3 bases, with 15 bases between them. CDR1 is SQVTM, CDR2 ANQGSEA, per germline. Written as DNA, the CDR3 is TGCAGCGTTGCGGGGACCCGGGCGCCTAATGAAAAACTGTTTTTT. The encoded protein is CSVAGTRAPNEKLFF.

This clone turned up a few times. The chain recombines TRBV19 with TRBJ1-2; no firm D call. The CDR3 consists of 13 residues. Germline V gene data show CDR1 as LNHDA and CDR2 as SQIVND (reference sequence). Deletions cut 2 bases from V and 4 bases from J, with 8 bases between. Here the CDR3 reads CASSIIKSYGYTF. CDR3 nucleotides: TGTGCCAGTAGTATAATCAAGAGCTATGGCTACACCTTC.

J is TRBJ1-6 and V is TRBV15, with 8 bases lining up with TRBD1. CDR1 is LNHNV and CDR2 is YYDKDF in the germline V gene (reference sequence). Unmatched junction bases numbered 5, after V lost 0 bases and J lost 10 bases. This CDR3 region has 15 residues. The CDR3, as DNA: TGTGCCACCAGCAGAGAACCCTCAGGGGGCTCACCCCTCCACTTT. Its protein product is CATSREPSGGSPLHF.

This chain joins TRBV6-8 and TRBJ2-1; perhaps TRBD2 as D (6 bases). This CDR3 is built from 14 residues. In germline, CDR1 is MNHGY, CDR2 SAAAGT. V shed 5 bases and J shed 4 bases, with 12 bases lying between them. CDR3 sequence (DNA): TGTGCCAGCAGTACGGGACTCTTTTACAATGAGCAGTTCTTC. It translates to CASSTGLFYNEQFF.